Below, 3 T cell receptor beta chains from the same sample are listed, as sequenced in a study of Graves' ophthalmopathy and Graves' hyperthyroidism. RNA served as the template for amplifying TCR beta CDR3 regions. The first round was an RT-PCR with HTBI primers, and the second round was a multiplex PCR. TCRdb analysed the multiplex PCR reads with MiXCR anew, one entry per CDR3 protein. The sample includes a few hundred thousand distinct CDR3 sequences, roughly 21% seen only once; the top ten take around two fifths. The material sequenced was peripheral blood. The receptors derive from a woman aged 45 to 65 with Graves' ophthalmopathy.

Many counts were recorded for this clonotype. The V call is TRBV12-3 or TRBV12-4, the J call TRBJ2-7, with D uncertain. Trimming took 3 bases from V and 1 from J, leaving 7 bases between them. The CDR3 is made up of 13 amino acids. This chain's CDR3 is CASSFRRSYEQYF. The CDR3 DNA follows: TGTGCCAGCAGTTTCCGCCGATCCTACGAGCAGTACTTC.

This chain uses TRBV6-1 with TRBJ2-7; the match to TRBD2 covers 8 bases. CDR3 size: 14 residues. Germline trimming cut 2 bases from V and 4 bases from J; bases unmatched to any gene: 4. The germline CDR1 and CDR2 sequences are MNHNS and SASEGT. CDR3 region: CASSEYSGGYEQYF. The DNA for the CDR3 is TGTGCCAGCAGTGAATATTCGGGAGGGTACGAGCAGTACTTC.

In its sample, this clonotype was seen a few times. This chain connects TRBV20-1 to TRBJ1-1; D might be TRBD1 (5 bases). This CDR3 spans 13 amino acids. V shed 3 bases and J shed 0 bases, with 8 bases lying between them. Germline loops: CDR1 DFQATT, CDR2 SNEGSKA (reference sequence). The CDR3 sequence: CSASWGVNTEAFF. The CDR3 DNA is TGCAGTGCTAGCTGGGGGGTGAACACTGAAGCTTTCTTT.